Listed here are 2 T cell receptor beta chains from one sample, sequenced in a study of T cell responses to AZD1222 COVID-19 vaccine. Sequenced by immunoSEQ multiplex PCR; TCRdb stores in-frame clones only, minus some. The sample shows 150,000 or so clones, 85% to 95% of them seen only once. Sequenced here: peripheral blood, sampled 28 days after the second AZD1222 dose. The source of these receptors is an adult who received the AZD1222 COVID-19 vaccine.

The CDR3 sequence: CASSQAGQGHGYTF. The CDR3 DNA reads TGTGCCAGCAGCCAAGCCGGACAGGGCCATGGCTACACCTTC. The chain links TRBV3-1 (or the pseudogene TRBV3-2) to TRBJ1-2, with 8 bases fitting TRBD1. This CDR3 has 14 amino acids. Germline assignment: CDR1 LGHDT and CDR2 YNNKEL (reference sequence). J lost 6 bases, V lost 1 base, and 4 bases had no gene match.

The rearrangement links TRBV19 to TRBJ1-4; no firm D call. V lost 8 bases and J 3 bases, leaving 13 bases between the germline ends. In germline, CDR1 is LNHDA, CDR2 SQIVND (reference sequence). This CDR3 is 14 amino acids long. This CDR3 reads CASGRDPSNEKLFF. The DNA for the CDR3 is TGTGCCAGTGGAAGGGATCCGTCTAATGAAAAACTGTTTTTT. Variable domain in full (rest from reference TRBV19 and TRBJ1-4): DGGITQSPKYLFRKEGQNVTLSCEQNLNHDAMYWYRQDPGQGLRLIYYSQIVNDFQKGDIAEGYSVSREKKESFPLTVTSAQKNPTAFYLCASGRDPSNEKLFFGSGTQLSVL.